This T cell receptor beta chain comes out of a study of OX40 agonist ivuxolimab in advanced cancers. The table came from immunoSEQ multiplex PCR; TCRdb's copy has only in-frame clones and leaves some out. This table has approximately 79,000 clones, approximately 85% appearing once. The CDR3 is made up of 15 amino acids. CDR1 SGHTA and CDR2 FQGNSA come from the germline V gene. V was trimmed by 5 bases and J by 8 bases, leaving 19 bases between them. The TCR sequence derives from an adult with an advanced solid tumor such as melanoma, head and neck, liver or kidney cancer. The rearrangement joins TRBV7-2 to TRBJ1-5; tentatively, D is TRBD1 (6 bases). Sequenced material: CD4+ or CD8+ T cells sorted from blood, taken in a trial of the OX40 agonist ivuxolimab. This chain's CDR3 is CASSRSLGGLEPQHF. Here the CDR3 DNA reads TGTGCCAGCAGCCGGTCGTTGGGGGGCTTAGAGCCCCAGCATTTT. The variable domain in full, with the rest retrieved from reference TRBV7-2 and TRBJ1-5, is GAGVSQSPSNKVTEKGKDVELRCDPISGHTALYWYRQSLGQGLEFLIYFQGNSAPDKSGLPSDRFSAERTGGSVSTLTIQRTQQEDSAVYLCASSRSLGGLEPQHFGDGTRLSIL.